The rows below give T cell receptor beta chains drawn from one sample of a study of cytotoxic CD8 clonotypes in ibrutinib-treated CLL. The repertoire was sequenced with immunoSEQ multiplex PCR; TCRdb's copy has only in-frame clones and lacks some. The data hold about 150,000 clones, with about 76% observed a single time. Here the sequenced sample was PBMCs, taken after 24 months of ibrutinib treatment. The receptors originated from a human donor with chronic lymphocytic leukemia. The CDR3 runs from the conserved cysteine through the conserved F or W. Fields, in order: J gene, D gene, V gene, clone size, CDR3 protein, CDR3 DNA. The D gene is left open where the match is weak. A clone size is listed for some rows: how often the clone was seen (once, few, many), or a class if it is expanded.

TRBJ2-1,TRBD2,TRBV28,.,CASSLVASGQFF,TGTGCCAGCAGTTTGGTCGCTAGCGGGCAGTTCTTC
TRBJ2-7,TRBD2,TRBV6-5,.,CASTPRGGTAYEQYF,TGTGCCAGCACCCCTCGGGGGGGAACGGCCTACGAGCAGTACTTC
TRBJ2-7,TRBD1,TRBV7-2,.,CASSPQGQGSYEQYF,TGTGCCAGCAGCCCGCAGGGACAGGGCTCCTACGAGCAGTACTTC
TRBJ2-2,TRBD1,TRBV28,.,CASAGTGLDTGELFF,TGTGCCAGCGCCGGGACAGGTCTTGATACCGGGGAGCTGTTTTTT
TRBJ2-1,.,TRBV19,.,CASSPPDSNEQFF,TGTGCCAGTAGTCCCCCGGACAGCAATGAGCAGTTCTTC
TRBJ2-3,TRBD2,TRBV7-9,.,CASSLGLAGGRDTQYF,TGTGCCAGCAGCTTGGGCCTAGCGGGAGGTCGGGATACGCAGTATTTT
TRBJ2-3,.,TRBV2,.,CATVSGTSTDTQYF,TGTGCCACGGTTAGCGGAACTAGCACAGATACGCAGTATTTT
TRBJ2-7,.,TRBV5-1,.,CASSTGDYKGEQYF,TGCGCCAGCAGTACCGGGGATTACAAAGGAGAGCAGTACTTC
TRBJ2-7,TRBD1,TRBV10-3,.,CASSYSGQSREQYF,TGTGCCAGCAGTTACTCGGGACAGTCTCGGGAGCAGTACTTC
TRBJ2-3,TRBD2,TRBV5-6,few,CASSFRRGGAADTQYF,TGTGCCAGCAGCTTCCGCCGCGGGGGGGCGGCAGATACGCAGTATTTT
TRBJ2-2,.,TRBV4-2,.,CASSHKGGAGNTGELFF,TGTGCCAGCAGCCACAAAGGGGGGGCAGGGAACACCGGGGAGCTGTTTTTT